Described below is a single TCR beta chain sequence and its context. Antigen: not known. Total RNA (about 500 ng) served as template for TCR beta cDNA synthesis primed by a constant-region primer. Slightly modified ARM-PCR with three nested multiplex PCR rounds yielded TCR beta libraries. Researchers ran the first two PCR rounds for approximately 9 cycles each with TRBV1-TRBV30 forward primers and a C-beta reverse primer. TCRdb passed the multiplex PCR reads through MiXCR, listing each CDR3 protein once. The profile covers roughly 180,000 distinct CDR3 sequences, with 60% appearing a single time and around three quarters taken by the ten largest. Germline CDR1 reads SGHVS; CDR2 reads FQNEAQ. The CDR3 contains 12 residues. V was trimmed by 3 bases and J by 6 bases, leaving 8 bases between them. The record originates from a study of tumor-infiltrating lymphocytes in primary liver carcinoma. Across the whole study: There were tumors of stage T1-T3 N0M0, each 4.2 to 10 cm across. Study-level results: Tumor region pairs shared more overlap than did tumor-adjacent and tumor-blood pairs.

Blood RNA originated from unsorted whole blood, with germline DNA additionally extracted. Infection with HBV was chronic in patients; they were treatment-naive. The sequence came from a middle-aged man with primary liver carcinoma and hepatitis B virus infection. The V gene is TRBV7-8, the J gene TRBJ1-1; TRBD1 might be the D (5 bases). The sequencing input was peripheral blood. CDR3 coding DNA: TGTGCCAGCAGCTTTCAGGGCTCTGAAGCTTTCTTT. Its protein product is CASSFQGSEAFF.